The rows below give T cell receptor beta chains drawn from one sample of a study of T-cell memory formation after mild COVID-19. TCRdb reanalysed the 5' RACE reads using MiXCR and keeps one entry per CDR3 protein. The sample includes 250,000 to 400,000 distinct CDR3 sequences, roughly an eighth of them seen just once. Sequencing used PBMCs or a T cell subset sorted from them (not recorded which). Receptors originate from a man younger than 35 who had mild COVID-19 (a few samples of this study predate the infection). Cell type and time point are not known. Each CDR3 is given with its conserved first and last residue. A D gene is named only where the DNA matches it firmly. The size field is filled for only some rows; it gives once, few, many or a size class.

size,J,V,D,CDR3,DNA
-,TRBJ2-1,TRBV7-2,-,CASSFSGSNEQFF,TGTGCCAGCAGCTTCTCTGGGAGCAATGAGCAGTTCTTC
few,TRBJ2-2,TRBV4-3,-,CASSQDDSLIGELFF,TGCGCCAGCAGCCAAGATGACTCCCTCATCGGGGAGCTGTTTTTT
few,TRBJ2-7,TRBV10-3,TRBD2,CAIRELAGSSYEQYF,TGTGCCATCAGGGAACTAGCGGGGAGCTCCTACGAGCAGTACTTC
few,TRBJ2-5,TRBV20-1,TRBD2,CSARASSGGPGETQYF,TGCAGTGCTAGAGCGAGTAGCGGGGGGCCGGGGGAGACCCAGTACTTC
-,TRBJ2-1,TRBV7-2,-,CASRPDSNEQFF,TGTGCCAGCAGACCAGACAGCAATGAGCAGTTCTTC
-,TRBJ2-3,TRBV11-2,TRBD2,CASSSLAGVPTDTQYF,TGTGCCAGCAGCTCTCTAGCGGGGGTACCCACAGATACGCAGTATTTT
few,TRBJ1-2,TRBV27,-,CASSLLKGYPYGYTF,TGTGCCAGCAGTTTATTGAAGGGGTATCCATATGGCTACACCTTC
-,TRBJ1-5,TRBV28,-,CASRLGARQPQHF,TGTGCCAGCCGTTTGGGGGCCAGGCAGCCCCAGCATTTT
few,TRBJ2-1,TRBV20-1,-,CSARGDQGGDEQFF,TGCAGTGCTAGAGGGGACCAGGGGGGAGATGAGCAGTTCTTC
few,TRBJ2-5,TRBV7-2,-,CASRSPGTRGETQYF,TGTGCCAGCAGGAGCCCAGGGACTCGGGGAGAGACCCAGTACTTC
few,TRBJ2-5,TRBV6-2/TRBV6-3,-,CASSVPGLQETQYF,TGTGCCAGCAGTGTCCCGGGACTTCAAGAGACCCAGTACTTC
few,TRBJ1-1,TRBV11-1,-,CASRSGLFTEAFF,TGTGCCAGCAGATCAGGGTTGTTCACTGAAGCTTTCTTT
many,TRBJ1-1,TRBV4-3,-,CASSQRAAEGRNTEAFF,TGCGCCAGCAGCCAAAGGGCGGCGGAGGGGAGAAACACTGAAGCTTTCTTT
-,TRBJ1-1,TRBV6-5,-,CASSRSPNTEAFF,TGTGCCAGCAGTCGTTCCCCGAACACTGAAGCTTTCTTT
-,TRBJ1-6,TRBV9,-,CASSVGRHDSPLHF,TGTGCCAGCAGCGTAGGCAGGCACGATTCACCCCTCCACTTT
few,TRBJ2-3,TRBV20-1,-,CSAISVVTDTQYF,TGCAGTGCTATTAGCGTCGTCACAGATACGCAGTATTTT
-,TRBJ2-3,TRBV7-2,TRBD2,CASSSQSTSEGTDTQYF,TGTGCCAGCAGCTCCCAATCGACTAGCGAGGGCACAGATACGCAGTATTTT
-,TRBJ2-1,TRBV29-1,-,CSVEDGLFGKSYEQFF,TGCAGCGTTGAAGATGGGCTTTTCGGGAAGTCCTACGAGCAGTTCTTC
-,TRBJ1-5,TRBV7-8,TRBD1,CASSLGGGTGNQPQHF,TGTGCCAGCAGCTTAGGGGGGGGGACAGGGAATCAGCCCCAGCATTTT
many,TRBJ2-5,TRBV4-1,-,CASSQELGEGQETQYF,TGCGCCAGCAGCCAAGAACTAGGGGAAGGGCAAGAGACCCAGTACTTC
-,TRBJ2-3,TRBV6-2/TRBV6-3,-,CASSYWQTDTQYF,TGTGCCAGCAGTTACTGGCAGACAGATACGCAGTATTTT
-,TRBJ2-3,TRBV9,TRBD2,CASSACSGANLLGTDTQYF,TGTGCCAGCAGCGCTTGTAGCGGGGCGAACTTACTAGGCACAGATACGCAGTATTTT
-,TRBJ2-2,TRBV28,-,CASSGDIEGGELFF,TGTGCCAGCAGTGGGGATATAGAAGGAGGGGAGCTGTTTTTT
-,TRBJ2-1,TRBV12-3/TRBV12-4,-,CASSSLSGAQIYNEQFF,TGTGCCAGCAGTTCGCTCTCAGGGGCCCAAATTTACAATGAGCAGTTCTTC
-,TRBJ2-1,TRBV7-9,-,CASSLAHWGNEQFF,TGTGCCAGCAGCTTAGCCCATTGGGGGAATGAGCAGTTCTTC
few,TRBJ2-6,TRBV4-3,-,CASSQDTSHSGANVLTF,TGCGCCAGCAGCCAAGATACATCCCACTCTGGGGCCAACGTCCTGACTTTC
-,TRBJ1-1,TRBV7-9,-,CASSLGAGWNTEAFF,TGTGCCAGCAGCTTAGGAGCAGGATGGAACACTGAAGCTTTCTTT
-,TRBJ2-4,TRBV7-9,-,CASSAKRNGGDIQYF,TGTGCCAGCAGCGCCAAGAGGAATGGGGGAGACATTCAGTACTTC
many,TRBJ2-3,TRBV4-1,TRBD2,CASSQRAGGPTDTQYF,TGCGCCAGCAGCCAGCGAGCGGGGGGCCCCACAGATACGCAGTATTTT
-,TRBJ2-2,TRBV7-9,TRBD2,CASSPRGGSKNTGELFF,TGTGCCAGCAGCCCCCGGGGGGGCAGCAAGAACACCGGGGAGCTGTTTTTT
many,TRBJ1-5,TRBV6-2/TRBV6-3,-,CASSSAGGGHFNQPQHF,TGTGCCAGCAGCTCCGCAGGCGGGGGGCACTTCAATCAGCCCCAGCATTTT
-,TRBJ2-2,TRBV10-3,TRBD2,CAIRPGLGVTGELFF,TGTGCCATCAGACCGGGACTAGGGGTCACCGGGGAGCTGTTTTTT